The rows below give T cell receptor beta chains drawn from one sample of a study of blood T cell repertoires in COVID-19. Method: immunoSEQ multiplex PCR; TCRdb's copy keeps in-frame clones and lacks some. In the table there are around 100,000 clones, 85% of which are singletons. The sequenced sample consisted of peripheral blood. Receptors were obtained from a human donor in a cohort sampled during active COVID-19. Each CDR3 is given with its conserved first and last residue. The D gene is left open where the match is weak.

v_call d_call cdr3_aa
TRBV6-2/TRBV6-3 - CASSLRDVRQPQHF
TRBV6-2/TRBV6-3 - CASSSRRSTEAFF
TRBV15 TRBD1 CATSRDLPTGYTGNTIYF
TRBV7-9 - CASSSTPNLPRYYGYTF
TRBV6-4 - CASSDADSLGGYTF
TRBV10-3 - CATAAGEWPQHF
TRBV6-4 - CASSDGGPEETQYF
TRBV2 TRBD2 CASTGLAAYNEQFF
TRBV29-1 - CSVSPGVDQPQHF
TRBV7-9 TRBD1 CASSPYGDRLYGYTF
TRBV6-1 TRBD2 CASSEWGTSTYNEQFF
TRBV6-1 TRBD2 CASSDSGGALETQYF
TRBV7-8 TRBD1 CASSRRTGQNTEAFF
TRBV28 - CASSSGGSNTGELFF
TRBV3-1/TRBV3-2 - CASSQNQGYNEQFF
TRBV6-2/TRBV6-3 TRBD1 CASSFGQGREQYF
TRBV6-6 TRBD1 CASSNLQGSGYTF
TRBV19 TRBD1 CASKRTGVLEAQYF
TRBV19 - CASRGIWGRTDTQYF
TRBV6-2/TRBV6-3 TRBD1 CASSYSSGYRGSKETQYF
TRBV6-4 - CASSVERYNEQFF
TRBV19 TRBD1 CASSTTGESSPLHF
TRBV9 - CASRAAGGGGTEAFF
TRBV10-1 TRBD2 CASSGTSGGLNEQFF